This T cell receptor beta chain was observed in a study of CD8 T cells in Susac syndrome. RNA amounts of about 0.5 to 1 ug underwent reverse transcription with random hexamers. TCRdb analysed the immunoSEQ multiplex PCR reads with MiXCR anew, one entry per CDR3 protein. Seen here are more than 150,000 distinct CDR3 sequences, about 95% observed once, and the top ten hold 0.15% to 0.2%. This clonotype was obtained from a human donor with Susac syndrome. Sequencing was performed on CD4+ T cells from PBMCs.

CDR3 DNA sequence: TGTGCCAGCAGTCGGGGACAGCCTAATGAAAAACTGTTTTTT. Residues: CASSRGQPNEKLFF. The rearrangement uses TRBV28 and TRBJ1-4, with TRBD1 matching 7 bases. V was pared by 5 bases and J by 3 bases, with 3 bases of the junction left unmatched. CDR3 size: 14 residues. Looked up from germline, CDR1 is MDHEN and CDR2 is SYDVKM.